The T cell receptor (beta chain) described here comes from a study of T-cell reconstitution after alpha-beta-depleted transplantation in children. This CDR3 region has 16 residues. The V gene's germline CDR1 is SGHTA and CDR2 FQGNSA. Trimming took 5 bases from V and 4 from J, leaving 15 bases between them. In this sample, this clonotype turned up a few times. As it was prepared, the TCRbeta library received unique molecular identifiers. TCRdb recomputed calls from the PCR reads with MiXCR, one row per CDR3 protein. The sample lists about 610,000 distinct CDR3 sequences; more than 9% were seen once. V and J are TRBV7-2 and TRBJ2-6; no clear D gene. Sequenced material: PBMCs from the stem cell graft donor, taken from the stem cell graft. The receptor was isolated from a human donor who donated a stem cell graft to a child with acute myeloid leukemia. CDR3 in amino acids: CASSLSGQAGANVLTF. The CDR3 nucleotides are TGTGCCAGCAGCCTCTCAGGTCAGGCAGGGGCCAACGTCCTGACTTTC.